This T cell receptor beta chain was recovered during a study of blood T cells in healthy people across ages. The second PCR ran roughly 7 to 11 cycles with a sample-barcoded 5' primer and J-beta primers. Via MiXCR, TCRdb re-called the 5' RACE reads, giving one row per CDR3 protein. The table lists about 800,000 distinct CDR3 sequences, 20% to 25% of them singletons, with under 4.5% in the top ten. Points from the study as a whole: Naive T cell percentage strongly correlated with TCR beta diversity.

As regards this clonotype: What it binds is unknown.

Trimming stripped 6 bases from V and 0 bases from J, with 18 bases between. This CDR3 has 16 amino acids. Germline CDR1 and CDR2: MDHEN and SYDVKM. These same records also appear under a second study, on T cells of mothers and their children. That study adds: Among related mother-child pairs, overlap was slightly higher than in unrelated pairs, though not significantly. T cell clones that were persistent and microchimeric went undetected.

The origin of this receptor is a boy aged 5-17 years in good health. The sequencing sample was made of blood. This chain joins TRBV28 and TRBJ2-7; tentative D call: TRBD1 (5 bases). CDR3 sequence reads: CASSLSPQVPSYEQYF. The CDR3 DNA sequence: TGTGCCAGCAGCCTTAGCCCACAGGTCCCCTCCTACGAGCAGTACTTC.